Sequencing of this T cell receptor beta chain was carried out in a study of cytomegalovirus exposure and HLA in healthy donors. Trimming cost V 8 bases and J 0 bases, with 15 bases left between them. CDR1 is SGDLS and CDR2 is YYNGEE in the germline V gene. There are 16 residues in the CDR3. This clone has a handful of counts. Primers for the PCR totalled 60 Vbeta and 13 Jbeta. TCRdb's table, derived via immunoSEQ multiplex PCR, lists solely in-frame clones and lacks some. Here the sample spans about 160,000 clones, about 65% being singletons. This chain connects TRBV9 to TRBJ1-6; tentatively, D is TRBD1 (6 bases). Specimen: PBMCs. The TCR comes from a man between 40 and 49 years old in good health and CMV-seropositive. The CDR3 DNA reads TGTGCCAGGAGAACAGGGCAAAGCTCCTATAATTCACCCCTCCACTTT. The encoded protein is CARRTGQSSYNSPLHF.